The TCR beta chain described here comes from a study of blood T cell repertoires in COVID-19. Study details: Acute and convalescent COVID-19 specimens originated in the United States, Italy and Spain.

Seattle's cohort entered during active infection and was followed longitudinally. CDR3 length: 14 amino acids. Trimming took off 4 bases at V and 1 base at J, with 9 bases between the two ends. Germline V CDR1 and CDR2: MNHEY, SVGAGI. In the authors' workflow: By means of reference gene primer amplification, nucleated cell counts were estimated. TCRdb keeps only in-frame clones here, not all; method: immunoSEQ multiplex PCR. V and J calls and clone size are given by that table; D and trimming were obtained from the DNA. The data show around 130,000 clones, with about 85% seen just once and under 3% held by the top ten.

This chain joins TRBV6-5 and TRBJ2-3, with D unclear. The receptor's source is a human donor with COVID-19, enrolled during active disease. The donor label of this sample is uncertain. The sequencing input was peripheral blood. CDR3 region: CASSSDWRTDTQYF. As DNA, the CDR3 is TGTGCCAGCAGTTCAGATTGGCGCACAGATACGCAGTATTTT.